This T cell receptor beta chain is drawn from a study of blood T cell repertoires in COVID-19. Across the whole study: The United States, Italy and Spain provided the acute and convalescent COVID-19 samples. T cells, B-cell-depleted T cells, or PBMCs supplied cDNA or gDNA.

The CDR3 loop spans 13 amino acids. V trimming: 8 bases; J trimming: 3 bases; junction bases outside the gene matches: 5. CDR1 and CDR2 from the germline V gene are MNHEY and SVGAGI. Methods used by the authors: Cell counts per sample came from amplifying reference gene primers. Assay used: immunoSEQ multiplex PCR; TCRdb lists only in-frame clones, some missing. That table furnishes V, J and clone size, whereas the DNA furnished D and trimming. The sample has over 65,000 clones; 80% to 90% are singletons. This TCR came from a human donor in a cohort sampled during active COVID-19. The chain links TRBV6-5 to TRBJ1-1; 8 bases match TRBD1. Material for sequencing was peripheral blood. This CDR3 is CASGTGFYTEAFF. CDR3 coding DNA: TGTGCCAGCGGGACAGGTTTTTACACTGAAGCTTTCTTT.